This TCR beta chain was identified during a study of blood T cell repertoires in COVID-19. Comments on this clone: The same CDR3 arises from other DNA sequences in this sample as well.

Trimming stripped 1 base from V and 2 bases from J, with 6 bases between. Germline CDR1 reads SGHTA; CDR2 reads FQGNSA. The CDR3 spans 14 residues. Cohorts were based on clinical histories the participants reported. TCRdb's table, derived via immunoSEQ multiplex PCR, lists solely in-frame clones and lacks some. This repertoire shows approximately 200,000 clones, around four fifths found once; its top ten account for 12%. The sequencing input was PBMCs or T cells enriched from blood (not recorded which). The clonotype originates from a man aged 35 to 55 who had recovered from COVID-19. The gene calls are TRBV7-2 and TRBJ1-5; TRBD1 is a possible D gene (6 bases). Written as DNA, the CDR3 is TGTGCCAGCAGCTTAGGGACAGGCAATCAGCCCCAGCATTTT. Protein sequence: CASSLGTGNQPQHF. Based on the CDR3 plus reference TRBV7-2 and TRBJ1-5, the full variable domain is GAGVSQSPSNKVTEKGKDVELRCDPISGHTALYWYRQSLGQGLEFLIYFQGNSAPDKSGLPSDRFSAERTGGSVSTLTIQRTQQEDSAVYLCASSLGTGNQPQHFGDGTRLSIL.